This entry lists 5 T cell receptor beta chains sequenced from one sample in a study of cytomegalovirus exposure and HLA in healthy donors. Amplification used 60 Vbeta primers and 13 Jbeta primers. The assay was immunoSEQ multiplex PCR, and TCRdb's table has in-frame clones only and misses some. This sample carries about 94,000 clones, more than 70% of them seen once, and the ten largest clones take 3.8%. Sequences were obtained from PBMCs. All receptors come from a middle-aged woman in good health and CMV-seronegative.

The genes are TRBV10-1 and TRBJ2-2, with TRBD2 matching 8 bases. This CDR3 is 18 amino acids long. V lost 2 bases, J lost 0 bases, and 8 bases stayed unmatched. Germline values: CDR1 WNHNN, CDR2 SYGVQD (reference sequence). CDR3 coding DNA: TGCGCCAGCAGTGAGGACCCCGTCGGGGGGGCGAACACCGGGGAGCTGTTTTTT. This sequence encodes CASSEDPVGGANTGELFF.

This chain connects TRBV20-1 to TRBJ2-7; possible D gene TRBD1, 5 bases. Germline V CDR1 and CDR2: DFQATT, SNEGSKA (reference sequence). There are 11 residues in the CDR3. The V end was cut by 6 bases, the J end by 3 bases, with 9 bases between. The CDR3 bases are TGCAGTGCATTACAGGTCTACGAGCAGTACTTC. Translating it yields CSALQVYEQYF.

This clone was seen many times. The chain combines TRBV5-6 with TRBJ2-7; weak D call: TRBD1 (6 bases). The CDR3 consists of 14 residues. Germline CDR1 SGHDT, CDR2 YYEEEE. Trimming stripped 4 bases from V and 2 bases from J, with 13 bases between. The DNA for the CDR3 is TGTGCCAGCAGCCCCCATGGGGGCGCCTACGAGCAGTACTTC. Translated: CASSPHGGAYEQYF.

The V gene is TRBV5-6, the J gene TRBJ2-5, with 8 bases fitting TRBD1. Germline V lookup: CDR1 SGHDT, CDR2 YYEEEE. The J segment lost 5 bases and the V segment lost 0 bases, leaving 9 bases of the junction unmatched. The CDR3 runs 16 residues. The CDR3 protein is CASSLAGAGGVETQYF. The CDR3 DNA reads as TGTGCCAGCAGCTTGGCCGGGGCAGGGGGCGTCGAGACCCAGTACTTC.

The chain is built from TRBV6-6 and TRBJ2-4, with a tentative D call TRBD2 (5 bases). This CDR3 region has 15 residues. Germline V gene lookup returns CDR1 MNHNY and CDR2 SVGAGI (reference sequence). Trimming cost V 6 bases and J 0 bases, with 12 bases left between them. The CDR3 DNA is TGTGCCAGCAGCTCGGGGAGCGTAGCCAAAAACATTCAGTACTTC. This sequence encodes CASSSGSVAKNIQYF.